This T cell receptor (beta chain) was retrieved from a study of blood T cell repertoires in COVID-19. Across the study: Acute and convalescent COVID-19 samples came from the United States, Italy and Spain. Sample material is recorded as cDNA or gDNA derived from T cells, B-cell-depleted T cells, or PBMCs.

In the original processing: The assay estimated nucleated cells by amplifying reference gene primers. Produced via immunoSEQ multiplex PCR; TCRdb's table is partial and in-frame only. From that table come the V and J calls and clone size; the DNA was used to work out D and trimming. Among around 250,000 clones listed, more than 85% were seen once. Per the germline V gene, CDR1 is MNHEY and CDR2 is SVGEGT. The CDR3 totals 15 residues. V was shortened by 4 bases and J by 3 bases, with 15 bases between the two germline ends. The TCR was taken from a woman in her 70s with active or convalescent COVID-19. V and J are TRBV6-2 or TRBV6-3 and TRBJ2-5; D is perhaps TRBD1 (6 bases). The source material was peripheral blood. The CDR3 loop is CASSSHRVGEETQYF. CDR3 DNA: TGTGCCAGCAGTTCCCACAGGGTGGGGGAAGAGACCCAGTACTTC.